This T cell receptor beta chain was recorded in a study of cytomegalovirus exposure and HLA in healthy donors. Whole-study findings and limits: It was reported in a later analysis that an Asian-associated ancestry cluster showed fewer N-insertions than the 666-donor mean.

Sampled while nominally healthy, donors likely had unrecorded immune exposures. PCR amplification relied on 60 Vbeta primers (plus 13 Jbeta primers). The repertoire was sequenced with immunoSEQ multiplex PCR; TCRdb's copy has only in-frame clones and lacks some. The table records approximately 190,000 clones, around 82% of them present only once. The CDR3 totals 14 residues. CDR1 is LNHDA, CDR2 SQIVND, per germline (reference sequence). V was pared by 4 bases and J by 2 bases, with 3 bases of the junction left unmatched. Of note for this clone: Its cognate antigen is unknown.

Material for sequencing was PBMCs. The chain couples TRBV19 to TRBJ2-3; 7 bases agree with TRBD2. The sequence derives from a woman younger than 45 in good health and CMV-seropositive. The CDR3 reads CASSRAGFTDTQYF. CDR3 nucleotide sequence: TGTGCCAGTAGTAGAGCGGGATTCACAGATACGCAGTATTTT.